This T cell receptor (beta chain) was captured by sequencing in a study of blood T cell repertoires in COVID-19. V was clipped by 6 bases and J by 2 bases, with 13 bases between them. The CDR3 extends over 14 amino acids. Germline CDR1 is SNHLY and CDR2 is FYNNEI. Here immunoSEQ multiplex PCR was the method, and the copy in TCRdb shows in-frame clones only, minus some. The sample holds under 250,000 clones, around 91% seen once. The sequenced sample was peripheral blood. The TCR was taken from a woman in her thirties or forties with acute or convalescent COVID-19. The V and J genes are TRBV2 and TRBJ2-5; a possible D gene is TRBD1 (6 bases). This CDR3 is CASSPDRLQETQYF. DNA for the CDR3: TGTGCCAGCAGCCCGGACAGACTTCAAGAGACCCAGTACTTC. The full variable domain, rest sourced from reference TRBV2 and TRBJ2-5, is EPEVTQTPSHQVTQMGQEVILRCVPISNHLYFYWYRQILGQKVEFLVSFYNNEISEKSEIFDDQFSVERPDGSNFTLKIRSTKLEDSAMYFCASSPDRLQETQYFGPGTRLLVL.